A single sample is the source of the 22 T cell receptor beta chains below, sequenced in a study of CXCR3-negative and CXCR3-positive naive CD8 T cells. All TRB cDNA libraries came from 5' RACE performed with UMI labels. TCRdb reprocessed the 5' RACE reads, keeping one entry per CDR3 protein, no DNA. The table counts under 4,000 distinct CDR3 sequences; roughly 1.9% lies in the top ten. The sample was naive CXCR3- CD8+ T cells from blood. Subset: CD45RO-CCR7+CD27+CD95- naive CD8+ T cells lacking CXCR3 (TNR3-). The source of these receptors is a human donor in good health. Some clones in this sample may be carry-over from other donors' samples.

By frequency, this clonotype is medium-sized (0.01 to 0.1%). This sequence joins TRBV10-3 and TRBJ2-5; TCRdb's D call of TRBD1 is untestable without DNA. The CDR3 loop spans 14 amino acids. CDR1 and CDR2 from the germline V gene are ENHRY and SYGVKD. The CDR3: CAISDGGGQETQYF.

CDR3 residues: CASPLLNEQFF. V is TRBV7-9 and J is TRBJ2-1; the D call from TCRdb, TRBD1, cannot be confirmed without DNA. The CDR3 totals 11 residues. Looked up from germline, CDR1 is SEHNR and CDR2 is FQNEAQ (reference sequence).

This chain links TRBV5-1 with TRBJ2-5; TCRdb indicates TRBD1, and absent DNA this call remains unverified. Looked up from germline, CDR1 is SGHRS and CDR2 is YFSETQ. The CDR3 is made up of 15 amino acids. The CDR3 sequence: CASSLARGLGETQYF.

By frequency, this clonotype is medium-sized (0.01 to 0.1%). The V call is TRBV29-1, the J call TRBJ1-1; the D gene TCRdb calls, TRBD1, cannot be checked with no DNA. Germline V gives CDR1 SQVTM, CDR2 ANQGSEA. This CDR3 has 13 amino acids. CDR3 sequence: CSVDKGMNTEAFF.

The rearrangement uses TRBV10-3 and TRBJ2-5; the TCRdb call, TRBD1, lacks DNA for checking. The CDR3 loop spans 13 amino acids. Germline V lookup: CDR1 ENHRY, CDR2 SYGVKD. The CDR3 loop is CAINPGGRETQYF.

Judged by frequency, this clonotype is medium-sized. V is TRBV29-1 and J is TRBJ1-1; absent DNA, TCRdb's TRBD1 call cannot be checked. This CDR3 has 12 residues. Germline V gives CDR1 SQVTM, CDR2 ANQGSEA. Here the CDR3 reads CSVGGRGAEAFF.

V is TRBV18 and J is TRBJ1-1. From germline, CDR1 is KGHSH and CDR2 LQKENI. The CDR3 runs 13 residues. CDR3: CASSPPENTEAFF.

The genes are TRBV4-1 and TRBJ1-1; there is no DNA to check the TCRdb D call of TRBD1. Germline CDR1 MGHRA, CDR2 YSYEKL. The CDR3 loop spans 16 amino acids. CDR3 in amino acids: CASSQLEGARGTEAFF.

This clonotype shows up as medium-sized by frequency. The CDR3 protein is CASSHRRDETSPLHF. The chain carries TRBV4-1 and TRBJ1-6. The germline V gene has CDR1 MGHRA and CDR2 YSYEKL. CDR3 length: 15 residues.

By frequency, this clonotype registers medium-sized. The chain carries TRBV7-9 and TRBJ2-5; TCRdb lists TRBD1, though no DNA is available to test this call. Germline CDR1 is SEHNR and CDR2 is FQNEAQ (reference sequence). This CDR3 contains 13 residues. The CDR3 sequence: CASSLTGEETQYF.

In terms of frequency, this clonotype is medium-sized (0.01 to 0.1%). V is TRBV29-1 and J is TRBJ2-3; with no DNA, the TCRdb D assignment of TRBD2 cannot be verified. Germline-derived CDR1 and CDR2 are SQVTM and ANQGSEA. The CDR3 covers 15 residues. This CDR3 is CSVEDAGPPTDTQYF.

The V call is TRBV7-3, the J call TRBJ2-7; as DNA is missing, the TRBD1 call by TCRdb cannot be tested. Germline V gives CDR1 SGHTA, CDR2 FQGTGA. CDR3 size: 13 residues. The CDR3 loop is CASSPRGPDEQYF.

This clonotype is deemed medium-sized by its frequency. The chain has TRBV12-3 or TRBV12-4 and TRBJ2-3. The length of the CDR3 is 14 residues. The CDR3 sequence is CASRYDGSTDTQYF.

This clonotype is medium-sized by frequency. V usage is TRBV27 and J usage is TRBJ2-3. The CDR3 contains 14 residues. Germline assignment: CDR1 MNHEY and CDR2 SMNVEV (reference sequence). The CDR3 region is CASSFDRSTDTQYF.

The chain joins TRBV6-6 to TRBJ2-7; TCRdb's D call of TRBD1 is untestable without DNA. The length of the CDR3 is 16 residues. Germline V CDR1 and CDR2: MNHNY, SVGAGI (reference sequence). Here the CDR3 reads CASSNPGTGSDHEQYF.

This chain uses TRBV20-1 with TRBJ1-2. Germline CDR1 and CDR2: DFQATT and SNEGSKA (reference sequence). The CDR3 consists of 14 residues. CDR3 loop: CSASHQTVGYGYTF.

In terms of frequency, this clonotype is medium-sized. The rearrangement joins TRBV4-3 to TRBJ2-7. Germline CDR1 LGHNA, CDR2 YSLEER. The CDR3 length is 13 residues. This chain's CDR3 is CASSQDPHYEQYF.

This clonotype is medium-sized by frequency. J is TRBJ2-7 and V is TRBV29-1; the TCRdb call, TRBD1, lacks DNA for checking. Germline CDR1 SQVTM, CDR2 ANQGSEA. This CDR3 is built from 15 residues. CDR3 residues: CSVEVEGKSSYEQYF.

This clonotype is labeled medium-sized based on frequency. This chain joins TRBV7-9 and TRBJ2-1; absent DNA, TCRdb's TRBD1 call cannot be checked. The CDR3 is 17 residues long. Germline V CDR1 and CDR2: SEHNR, FQNEAQ (reference sequence). The CDR3 loop is CASSPPTGTLSYNEQFF.

Considering frequency, this clonotype is medium-sized. This rearrangement joins TRBV20-1 to TRBJ1-6; the TRBD1 assignment by TCRdb is unverifiable without DNA. The CDR3 length is 16 residues. The germline V gene has CDR1 DFQATT and CDR2 SNEGSKA (reference sequence). CDR3 amino acids: CSASVRAGIADSPLHF.

This clonotype counts as medium-sized by frequency. The chain carries TRBV29-1 and TRBJ2-3; the D call from TCRdb, TRBD2, cannot be confirmed without DNA. Germline V lookup: CDR1 SQVTM, CDR2 ANQGSEA. CDR3 length: 14 residues. The CDR3 loop reads CSAQSTSGLDTQYF.

This chain joins TRBV29-1 and TRBJ2-1; with no DNA, the TCRdb D assignment of TRBD2 cannot be verified. The germline V gene encodes CDR1 SQVTM and CDR2 ANQGSEA. The CDR3 has 16 amino acids. CDR3 region: CSVEASTSGTYNEQFF.